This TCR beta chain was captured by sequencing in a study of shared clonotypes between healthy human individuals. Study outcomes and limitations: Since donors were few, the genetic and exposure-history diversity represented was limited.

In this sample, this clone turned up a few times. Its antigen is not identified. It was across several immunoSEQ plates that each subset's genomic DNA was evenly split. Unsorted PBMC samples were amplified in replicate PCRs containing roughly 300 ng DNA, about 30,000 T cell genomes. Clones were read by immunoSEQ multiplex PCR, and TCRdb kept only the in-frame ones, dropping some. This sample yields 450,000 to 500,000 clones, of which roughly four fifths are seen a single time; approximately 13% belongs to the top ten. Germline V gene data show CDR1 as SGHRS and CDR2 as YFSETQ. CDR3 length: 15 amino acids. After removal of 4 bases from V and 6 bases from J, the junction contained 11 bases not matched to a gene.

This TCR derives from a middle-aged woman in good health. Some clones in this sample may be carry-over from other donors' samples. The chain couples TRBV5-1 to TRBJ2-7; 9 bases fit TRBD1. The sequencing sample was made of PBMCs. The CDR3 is CASSPKGQGGGEQYF. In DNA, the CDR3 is TGCGCCAGCAGCCCGAAGGGACAGGGAGGGGGCGAGCAGTACTTC.